The rows below give T cell receptor beta chains drawn from one sample of a study of T-cell reconstitution after alpha-beta-depleted transplantation in children. One entry per CDR3 protein, called by TCRdb with MiXCR from the PCR reads. The sample records hundreds of thousands of distinct CDR3 sequences, roughly a tenth being singletons. Sample: PBMCs from the stem cell graft donor, taken from the stem cell graft. These receptors originate from a human donor who donated a stem cell graft to a child with acute myeloid leukemia. Both conserved end residues are part of each CDR3. A D gene is named only where the DNA matches it firmly. Clone size is stated in some rows and not others, as once, few, many or a class when expanded.

-	TRBJ1-1	-	TRBV15	CATSSMVNTEAFF	TGTGCCACCAGCAGTATGGTTAACACTGAAGCTTTCTTT
-	TRBJ2-7	-	TRBV20-1	CCARDPVGGQAYEQYF	TGCTGTGCTAGAGATCCGGTAGGGGGACAAGCCTACGAGCAGTACTTC
few	TRBJ1-1	-	TRBV6-5	CASGDWDTEAFF	TGTGCCAGCGGAGACTGGGACACTGAAGCTTTCTTT
few	TRBJ2-1	-	TRBV29-1	CSARRSDSSNEQFF	TGCAGCGCCCGAAGGTCGGACTCATCCAATGAGCAGTTCTTC
-	TRBJ2-1	-	TRBV27	CASRLSFMGYNEQFF	TGTGCCAGCAGACTATCTTTTATGGGGTACAATGAGCAGTTCTTC
many	TRBJ2-7	-	TRBV29-1	CSVPSGTAYEQYF	TGCAGCGTCCCAAGCGGGACAGCCTACGAGCAGTACTTC
few	TRBJ2-3	-	TRBV11-3	CASSLDGRGDTQYF	TGTGCCAGCAGCTTAGACGGGAGAGGAGATACGCAGTATTTT
many	TRBJ2-1	TRBD2	TRBV29-1	CSVGTSGNGEQFF	TGCAGCGTTGGGACTAGCGGGAATGGTGAGCAGTTCTTC
many	TRBJ2-5	-	TRBV7-3	CAKTGLRRETQYF	TGTGCCAAAACGGGCCTCCGACGGGAGACCCAGTACTTC
few	TRBJ1-2	-	TRBV30	CAWSAHTGRDGYTF	TGTGCCTGGAGCGCCCATACAGGGCGAGATGGCTACACCTTC
few	TRBJ2-1	-	TRBV29-1	CSVYLEGQFF	TGCAGCGTTTACTTGGAGGGGCAGTTCTTC
many	TRBJ2-6	-	TRBV20-1	CSARGGANVLTF	TGCAGTGCTAGGGGTGGGGCCAACGTCCTGACTTTC
few	TRBJ2-7	-	TRBV6-2/TRBV6-3	CASSRARGADSYEQYF	TGTGCCAGCAGCCGGGCAAGGGGGGCGGACTCCTACGAGCAGTACTTC
few	TRBJ2-5	-	TRBV7-9	CASTPHQGGQETQYF	TGTGCCAGCACTCCGCACCAGGGGGGCCAAGAGACCCAGTACTTC
few	TRBJ2-1	TRBD1	TRBV5-1	CASSFDGQGYNEQFF	TGCGCCAGCAGCTTCGACGGACAGGGCTACAATGAGCAGTTCTTC
few	TRBJ2-1	-	TRBV13	CASSLAGLLSHTPHNEQFF	TGTGCCAGCAGCTTAGCGGGATTACTTTCCCACACACCTCACAATGAGCAGTTCTTC
few	TRBJ2-2	-	TRBV7-3	CASSSETAFRTGELFF	TGTGCCAGCAGCTCCGAGACTGCGTTCCGGACCGGGGAGCTGTTTTTT
-	TRBJ2-3	TRBD1	TRBV28	CATLDRGSTDTQYF	TGTGCCACCCTGGACAGGGGAAGCACAGATACGCAGTATTTT
many	TRBJ2-1	-	TRBV20-1	CSARDPSSSYNEQFF	TGCAGTGCTAGAGACCCTTCTTCCTCCTACAATGAGCAGTTCTTC
-	TRBJ2-5	TRBD2	TRBV11-1	CASSSGLAGTQPQETQYF	TGTGCCAGCAGCAGCGGACTAGCGGGTACCCAACCCCAAGAGACCCAGTACTTC
-	TRBJ1-1	-	TRBV5-1	CASSLVPGDTKAFF	TGCGCCAGCAGCTTGGTTCCGGGGGACACTAAAGCTTTCTTT
many	TRBJ2-7	-	TRBV27	CASSLVDGKPYEQYF	TGTGCCAGCAGTTTAGTCGACGGGAAACCCTACGAGCAGTACTTC
many	TRBJ2-3	-	TRBV29-1	CSVVSPGADTQYF	TGCAGCGTTGTCTCCCCAGGGGCAGATACGCAGTATTTT
many	TRBJ2-2	TRBD2	TRBV7-2	CASSFEAGAIGELFF	TGTGCCAGCAGCTTCGAAGCGGGAGCGATCGGGGAGCTGTTTTTT
few	TRBJ1-2	TRBD1	TRBV12-3/TRBV12-4	CASSQQQGAFGYTF	TGTGCCAGCAGTCAGCAACAGGGGGCGTTTGGCTACACCTTC
-	TRBJ2-3	TRBD2	TRBV7-2	CASSLRPGLAGDTQYF	TGTGCCAGCAGCTTACGACCTGGACTAGCGGGAGATACGCAGTATTTT
few	TRBJ1-1	-	TRBV24-1	CATRGDLNTEAFF	TGTGCCACCAGGGGGGACCTGAACACTGAAGCTTTCTTT
-	TRBJ2-3	TRBD2	TRBV20-1	CSARDLGLAGVLVPDTQYF	TGCAGTGCTAGAGATCTGGGACTAGCGGGAGTCCTGGTCCCAGATACGCAGTATTTT
-	TRBJ1-3	TRBD1	TRBV20-1	CSARQGNSGNTIYF	TGCAGTGCCCGACAGGGAAACTCTGGAAACACCATATATTTT
-	TRBJ2-7	-	TRBV6-1	CASSEAIWYEQYF	TGTGCCAGCAGTGAAGCGATTTGGTACGAGCAGTACTTC
few	TRBJ2-7	TRBD1	TRBV27	CASSSGDRGYEQYF	TGTGCCAGCAGTTCTGGGGACAGGGGTTACGAGCAGTACTTC
few	TRBJ1-1	TRBD1	TRBV29-1	CSVGQGATEAFF	TGCAGCGTGGGACAGGGGGCGACTGAAGCTTTCTTT
many	TRBJ2-4	TRBD1	TRBV2	CASKGGTGQNIQYF	TGTGCCAGCAAAGGAGGGACAGGGCAAAACATTCAGTACTTC
many	TRBJ2-7	TRBD1	TRBV28	CASSGVTGAREQYF	TGTGCCAGCAGTGGGGTGACAGGGGCTCGGGAGCAGTACTTC
few	TRBJ2-2	-	TRBV3-1	CASSQIVSRKQGYPRSGELFF	TGTGCCAGCAGCCAAATTGTCAGTAGAAAGCAGGGGTATCCACGGTCCGGGGAGCTGTTTTTT
few	TRBJ2-7	TRBD2	TRBV20-1	CSAVSGRAYEQYF	TGCAGTGCTGTTAGCGGGAGGGCCTACGAGCAGTACTTC
-	TRBJ2-1	-	TRBV7-3	CASSLRAESNEQFF	TGTGCCAGCAGCTTACGGGCAGAGAGCAATGAGCAGTTCTTC
-	TRBJ2-2	-	TRBV30	CAWRGGLGRGNTGELFF	TGTGCCTGGAGAGGGGGGCTAGGCCGGGGTAACACCGGGGAGCTGTTTTTT
few	TRBJ2-5	-	TRBV7-2	CASSLGSGRQETQYF	TGTGCCAGCAGCTTAGGGTCAGGGCGGCAAGAGACCCAGTACTTC
few	TRBJ1-2	TRBD1	TRBV20-1	CSARQGFEGYTF	TGCAGTGCTCGACAGGGGTTCGAGGGCTACACCTTC
-	TRBJ2-7	-	TRBV20-1	CSASRPTHPYEQYF	TGCAGTGCTTCCCGCCCGACTCACCCCTACGAGCAGTACTTC
few	TRBJ2-7	-	TRBV18	CASSLSRDNSYEQYF	TGTGCCAGCTCGCTTTCCCGGGACAACTCCTACGAGCAGTACTTC
-	TRBJ2-7	-	TRBV7-9	CASSTQVDEQYF	TGTGCCAGCAGCACCCAGGTAGACGAGCAGTACTTC
many	TRBJ2-3	-	TRBV7-2	CASSTRPGTQYF	TGTGCCAGCAGCACACGGCCAGGTACGCAGTATTTT
-	TRBJ2-1	-	TRBV7-2	CASSLARRPGEQFF	TGTGCCAGCAGCTTAGCGCGACGTCCCGGTGAGCAGTTCTTC
-	TRBJ2-7	-	TRBV20-1	CSARVPGGFEQYF	TGCAGTGCTAGAGTGCCAGGGGGGTTCGAGCAGTACTTC
few	TRBJ2-7	-	TRBV29-1	CSVALQAEQYF	TGCAGCGTTGCCCTTCAGGCCGAGCAGTACTTC
many	TRBJ1-1	-	TRBV20-1	CSAEADTANTEAFF	TGCAGTGCTGAAGCCGACACCGCTAACACTGAAGCTTTCTTT
-	TRBJ2-3	-	TRBV5-1	CASSLARTQDTDTQYF	TGCGCCAGCAGCTTGGCGAGGACGCAAGACACAGATACGCAGTATTTT
many	TRBJ2-1	TRBD2	TRBV9	CASNPASGGPQFF	TGTGCCAGCAACCCGGCTAGCGGGGGGCCCCAGTTCTTC
few	TRBJ2-1	TRBD2	TRBV27	CASRRGTSGIYNEQFF	TGTGCCAGCAGGCGAGGGACTAGCGGAATTTACAATGAGCAGTTCTTC
few	TRBJ2-1	-	TRBV15	CATSRPTWGEQFF	TGTGCCACCAGCAGACCTACGTGGGGTGAGCAGTTCTTC
-	TRBJ2-6	-	TRBV19	CASSTPREAGANVLTF	TGTGCCAGTAGTACTCCCAGGGAGGCTGGGGCCAACGTCCTGACTTTC
many	TRBJ2-1	-	TRBV4-1	CASSQLGKGPTTYNEQFF	TGCGCCAGCAGCCAGTTGGGAAAGGGACCGACGACCTACAATGAGCAGTTCTTC
-	TRBJ2-1	-	TRBV28	CASSPQRKPYNEQFF	TGTGCCAGCAGTCCTCAGAGGAAGCCCTACAATGAGCAGTTCTTC
many	TRBJ1-2	-	TRBV6-5	CASSPWSYGYTF	TGTGCCAGCAGTCCCTGGAGCTATGGCTACACCTTC
many	TRBJ1-5	-	TRBV12-3/TRBV12-4	CASSLAGGGNQPQHF	TGTGCCAGCAGTTTGGCGGGGGGTGGCAATCAGCCCCAGCATTTT
-	TRBJ2-1	-	TRBV24-1	CATSGSAYEQFF	TGTGCCACCAGTGGCTCGGCATATGAGCAGTTCTTC
few	TRBJ1-1	-	TRBV20-1	CSAYQGFEAFF	TGCAGTGCTTACCAGGGTTTTGAAGCTTTCTTT
-	TRBJ2-7	TRBD1	TRBV20-1	CSASWDRDMYEQYF	TGCAGTGCTAGCTGGGACAGGGATATGTACGAGCAGTACTTC